A single sample gave rise to the 14 T cell receptor beta chains below, sequenced in a study of shared clonotypes between healthy human individuals. The table came from immunoSEQ multiplex PCR; TCRdb's copy has only in-frame clones and leaves some out. The sample yields a few million clones, 90% to 95% seen once. Specimen: naive CD4+ T cells from PBMCs. Subset described: CD45RA+ positively selected. These receptors were obtained from a man younger than 35 in good health. Some clones in this sample may be carry-over from other donors' samples.

The rearrangement uses TRBV5-1 and TRBJ1-4; the D is unclear. V lost 4 bases, J lost 8 bases, and 15 bases lay in between. This CDR3 is built from 14 residues. CDR1 is SGHRS and CDR2 is YFSETQ in the germline V gene. This CDR3 reads CASSKSGASEKLFF. The DNA for the CDR3 is TGCGCCAGCAGCAAATCAGGAGCTTCGGAAAAACTGTTTTTT.

This clone was detected only once. The V gene is TRBV2, the J gene TRBJ1-5, with TRBD1 as a possible D gene (5 bases). The length of the CDR3 is 16 residues. V lost 6 bases to trimming and J lost 1 base, with 16 bases between them. CDR1 SNHLY and CDR2 FYNNEI come from the germline V gene. CDR3 DNA: TGTGCCAGCAGCCGATCCCTCCGGGACAGCAATCAGCCCCAGCATTTT. Translating gives CASSRSLRDSNQPQHF.

The chain couples TRBV5-1 to TRBJ2-1, with 9 bases lining up with TRBD2. The CDR3 runs 14 residues. Germline V lookup: CDR1 SGHRS, CDR2 YFSETQ. The V segment lost 5 bases and the J segment 8 bases; nucleotides outside the gene matches: 8. CDR3 nucleotides: TGCGCCAGCAGTACCGTAGCGGGAGCCGATGAGCAGTTCTTC. Translating it yields CASSTVAGADEQFF. Based on the CDR3 plus reference TRBV5-1 and TRBJ2-1, the full variable domain is KAGVTQTPRYLIKTRGQQVTLSCSPISGHRSVSWYQQTPGQGLQFLFEYFSETQRNKGNFPGRFSGRQFSNSRSEMNVSTLELGDSALYLCASSTVAGADEQFFGPGTRLTVL.

Concerning this clone itself: Other DNA sequences of this sample code for an identical CDR3. V gene TRBV7-2 combines with J gene TRBJ1-3; 8 nucleotides agree with TRBD1. Unmatched junction bases numbered 3, after V lost 4 bases and J lost 1 base. The germline gives CDR1 SGHTA, CDR2 FQGNSA. The CDR3 covers 15 residues. The CDR3 DNA is TGTGCCAGCAGCTCGCAGGGGGCATCTGGAAACACCATATATTTT. It is translated as CASSSQGASGNTIYF.

V gene TRBV7-2 combines with J gene TRBJ2-1; TRBD2 matches 9 bases. Looked up from germline, CDR1 is SGHTA and CDR2 is FQGNSA. This CDR3 comprises 16 residues. Trimming took 1 base from V and 7 from J; bases not matched to a gene: 8. The CDR3 DNA is TGTGCCAGCAGCTTAGTCCCGGGACTAGCCGCTAATGAGCAGTTCTTC. Residues: CASSLVPGLAANEQFF.

The chain recombines TRBV19 with TRBJ1-1; perhaps TRBD1 as D (6 bases). Trimming pared 3 bases from V and 3 bases from J, leaving 20 bases between. Germline CDR1 reads LNHDA; CDR2 reads SQIVND (reference sequence). This CDR3 spans 17 amino acids. In nucleotides, the CDR3 is TGTGCCAGTAGTATTGCGGTTGTTAGGGGGAGTTACACTGAAGCTTTCTTT. It is translated as CASSIAVVRGSYTEAFF.

The chain uses TRBV6-5 and TRBJ2-7; D not certain. Germline loops: CDR1 MNHEY, CDR2 SVGAGI. Trimming took off 5 bases at V and 0 bases at J, with 8 bases between the two ends. The CDR3 is made up of 13 amino acids. CDR3 sequence: CASSPIDSYEQYF. CDR3 nucleotide sequence: TGTGCCAGCAGTCCGATCGACTCCTACGAGCAGTACTTC.

The chain carries TRBV27 and TRBJ1-1; D may be TRBD1 (6 bases). Per germline, CDR1 MNHEY and CDR2 SMNVEV (reference sequence). V was trimmed by 3 bases and J by 6 bases, leaving 11 bases between them. This CDR3 contains 13 residues. CDR3 loop: CASSFPGGSEAFF. The CDR3 nucleotides read TGTGCCAGCAGTTTCCCGGGGGGCTCTGAAGCTTTCTTT.

A word on this clone: The identical CDR3 is also encoded by other nucleotide sequences in the sample. This chain links TRBV5-1 with TRBJ1-3; D unclear. V was pared by 2 bases and J by 0 bases, with 9 bases between. The CDR3 is 15 amino acids. Germline V gives CDR1 SGHRS, CDR2 YFSETQ. The CDR3 sequence: CASSFGSPSGNTIYF. CDR3 sequence (DNA): TGCGCCAGCAGCTTCGGATCGCCCTCTGGAAACACCATATATTTT. The full variable domain, completed using reference TRBV5-1 and TRBJ1-3, is KAGVTQTPRYLIKTRGQQVTLSCSPISGHRSVSWYQQTPGQGLQFLFEYFSETQRNKGNFPGRFSGRQFSNSRSEMNVSTLELGDSALYLCASSFGSPSGNTIYFGEGSWLTVV.

The J gene is TRBJ2-7, the V gene TRBV25-1; TRBD1 is a possible D gene (6 bases). V shed 3 bases and J shed 0 bases, with 15 bases lying between them. Germline lookup yields CDR1 MGHDK and CDR2 SYGVNS. CDR3 size: 16 residues. CDR3 residues: CASSDLTGWGSYEQYF. The CDR3 DNA sequence: TGTGCCAGCAGTGACCTAACAGGGTGGGGCTCCTACGAGCAGTACTTC.

This rearrangement joins TRBV4-1 to TRBJ1-3; the D gene is possibly TRBD1 (6 bases). Germline V gives CDR1 MGHRA, CDR2 YSYEKL. The CDR3 totals 15 residues. Trimming removed 3 bases from V and 4 bases from J, with 13 bases in between. The CDR3 protein is CASSQDGGPGNTIYF. CDR3 sequence (DNA): TGCGCCAGCAGCCAGGACGGGGGCCCAGGAAACACCATATATTTT.

J is TRBJ2-7 and V is TRBV15; a possible D gene is TRBD1 (5 bases). CDR3 length: 16 amino acids. With 0 bases removed from V and 0 bases from J, the gap between germline ends came to 12 bases. Germline V gives CDR1 LNHNV, CDR2 YYDKDF (reference sequence). CDR3 loop: CATSRDWAGLSYEQYF. The CDR3 DNA sequence: TGTGCCACCAGCAGAGATTGGGCAGGGCTCTCCTACGAGCAGTACTTC.

V and J are TRBV19 and TRBJ1-5; no reliable D call. The CDR3 covers 15 residues. V gave up 3 bases and J gave up 4 bases, with 13 bases separating them. CDR1 is LNHDA, CDR2 SQIVND, per germline (reference sequence). The CDR3 here is CASSISAGRNQPQHF. In DNA, the CDR3 is TGTGCCAGTAGTATCTCCGCAGGCAGGAATCAGCCCCAGCATTTT.

This chain connects TRBV9 to TRBJ2-2; D ambiguous. The CDR3 covers 14 residues. The V end was cut by 0 bases, the J end by 8 bases, with 11 bases between. The germline V gene has CDR1 SGDLS and CDR2 YYNGEE. The CDR3 region has the DNA TGTGCCAGCAGCGTAGTTAGTAATGTGGGGGAGCTGTTTTTT. It codes for CASSVVSNVGELFF.